This TCR beta chain derives from a study of shared clonotypes between healthy human individuals. Trimming stripped 6 bases from V and 5 bases from J, with 7 bases between. The V gene's germline CDR1 is GTSNPN and CDR2 SVGIG (reference sequence). The CDR3 length is 10 residues. The assay was immunoSEQ multiplex PCR, and TCRdb's table has in-frame clones only and misses some. Among approximately 2.1 million clones listed, 90% to 95% were seen once. A remark on this clone: Distinct nucleotide sequences in the sample also encode this CDR3.

Source material: naive CD4+ T cells from PBMCs. Subset here: CD45RA+ positively selected. This receptor was taken from a young man in good health. Some clones in this sample may be carry-over from other donors' samples. The genes are TRBV30 and TRBJ2-5, with D uncertain. CDR3 nucleotide sequence: TGTGCCTGCCAGCAGGAGACCCAGTACTTC. It is translated as CACQQETQYF.